What follows describes a single T cell receptor (beta chain). The entry originates in a study of blood T cell repertoires in COVID-19. Per the germline V gene, CDR1 is SGHAT and CDR2 is FQDESV (reference sequence). Trimming cost V 3 bases and J 7 bases; bases outside gene matches: 8. This CDR3 comprises 14 residues. Libraries were prepared by immunoSEQ multiplex PCR; TCRdb keeps only in-frame clonotypes and omits some of them. Among 100,000 to 110,000 clones listed, around four fifths were seen once. Input material: peripheral blood. The TCR sequence derives from a man aged 45-65 years with active or convalescent COVID-19. The V and J genes are TRBV11-1 and TRBJ2-7, with 8 bases matching TRBD1. This CDR3 reads CASSFLGQGGEQYF. DNA for the CDR3: TGTGCCAGCAGCTTCCTAGGACAGGGTGGGGAGCAGTACTTC.